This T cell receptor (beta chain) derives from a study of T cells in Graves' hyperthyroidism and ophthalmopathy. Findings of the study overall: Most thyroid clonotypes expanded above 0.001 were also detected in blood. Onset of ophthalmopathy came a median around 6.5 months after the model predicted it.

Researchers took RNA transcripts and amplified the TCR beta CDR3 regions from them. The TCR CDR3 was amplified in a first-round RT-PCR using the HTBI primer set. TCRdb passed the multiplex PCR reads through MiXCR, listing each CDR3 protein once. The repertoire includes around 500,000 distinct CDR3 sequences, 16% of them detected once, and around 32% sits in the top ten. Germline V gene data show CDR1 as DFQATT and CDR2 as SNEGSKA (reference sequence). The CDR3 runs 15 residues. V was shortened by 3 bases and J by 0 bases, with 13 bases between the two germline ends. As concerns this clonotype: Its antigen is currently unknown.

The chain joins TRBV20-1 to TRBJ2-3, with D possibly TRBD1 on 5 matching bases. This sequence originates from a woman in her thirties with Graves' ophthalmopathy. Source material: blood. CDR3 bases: TGCAGTGCTAGTAGGGGCACCCCTAGCACAGATACGCAGTATTTT. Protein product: CSASRGTPSTDTQYF.